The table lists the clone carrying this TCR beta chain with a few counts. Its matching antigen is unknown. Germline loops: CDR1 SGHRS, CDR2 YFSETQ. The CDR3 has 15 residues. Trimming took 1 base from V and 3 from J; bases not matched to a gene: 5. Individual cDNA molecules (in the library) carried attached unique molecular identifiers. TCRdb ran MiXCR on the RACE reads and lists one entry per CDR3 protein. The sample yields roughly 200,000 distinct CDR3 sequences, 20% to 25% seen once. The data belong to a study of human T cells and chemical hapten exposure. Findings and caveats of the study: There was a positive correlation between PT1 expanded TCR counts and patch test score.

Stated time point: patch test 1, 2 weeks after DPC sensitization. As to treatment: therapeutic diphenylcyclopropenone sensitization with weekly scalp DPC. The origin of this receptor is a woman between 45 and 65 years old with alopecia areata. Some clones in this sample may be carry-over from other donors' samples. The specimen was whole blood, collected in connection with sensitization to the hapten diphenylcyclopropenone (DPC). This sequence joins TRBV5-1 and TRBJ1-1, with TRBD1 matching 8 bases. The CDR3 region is CASSLQATGDTEAFF. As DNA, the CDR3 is TGCGCCAGCAGCTTGCAAGCGACAGGGGACACTGAAGCTTTCTTT.